This T cell receptor (beta chain) was observed in a study of spatial heterogeneity in lung cancer. Overall study: Consistently, beta-chain sequences turned up in larger numbers than alpha-chain sequences did.

TCRdb called the 5' RACE reads again in MiXCR, with one record for every CDR3 protein. The data contain 20,000 to 30,000 distinct CDR3 sequences, less than 6% of them singletons. By share of the sample, this clonotype is medium-sized. Time point denoted: sample taken at primary tumor resection. Samples were donated by 72 untreated early-stage non-small cell lung cancer patients. The input material, whole RNA from tumor, nontumor lung or frozen PBMC, was sequenced unsorted. Specimen: PBMCs, collected at surgery. This clonotype was obtained from a male donor with early-stage non-small cell lung cancer.

The CDR3 loop reads CASSFQGLPYTDTQYF. DNA for the CDR3: TGTGCCAGCAGTTTCCAGGGGCTGCCATACACAGATACGCAGTATTTT. This sequence joins TRBV28 and TRBJ2-3; D is perhaps TRBD1 (6 bases). Germline V lookup: CDR1 MDHEN, CDR2 SYDVKM. This CDR3 comprises 16 residues. The V and J ends lost 3 bases and 2 bases respectively, with 15 bases between them.